The 12 T cell receptor beta chains below were found in one sample sequenced in a study of cytotoxic CD8 clonotypes in ibrutinib-treated CLL. Sequenced by immunoSEQ multiplex PCR; TCRdb stores in-frame clones only, minus some. Among around 140,000 clones listed, roughly 77% were seen once. Specimen: PBMCs, collected after 12 months of ibrutinib treatment. These receptors were taken from a human donor with chronic lymphocytic leukemia.

The chain has TRBV12-5 and TRBJ2-3; D possibly uses TRBD1 or TRBD2 (5 bases each). Germline V CDR1 and CDR2: LGHNT, FRNRAP. The V end lost 0 bases, the J end lost 4 bases, and 8 bases lay between the germline ends. This CDR3 contains 14 residues. The CDR3 nucleotides are TGTGCTAGTGGTTTGGTCCAGGGACCAGATACGCAGTATTTT. Translation: CASGLVQGPDTQYF.

The rearrangement uses TRBV11-3 and TRBJ2-2; D is undetermined. The CDR3 totals 14 residues. V was pared by 1 base and J by 6 bases, with 9 bases between. Germline loops: CDR1 SGHNT, CDR2 YENEEA. CDR3 DNA: TGTGCCAGCAGCTTAGTCGGCTGGGCCGGGGAGCTGTTTTTT. This encodes CASSLVGWAGELFF.

This clone was counted only a few times. The rearrangement uses TRBV7-9 and TRBJ1-4; 7 bases are shared with TRBD1. Germline CDR1 is SEHNR and CDR2 is FQNEAQ (reference sequence). After removal of 6 bases from V and 7 bases from J, the junction contained 11 bases not matched to a gene. This CDR3 comprises 15 residues. The CDR3 loop reads CASSDRDSGAEKLFF. In DNA form, the CDR3 reads TGTGCCAGCAGTGACCGGGACAGTGGGGCTGAAAAACTGTTTTTT.

The chain combines TRBV28 with TRBJ2-7; D might be TRBD1 or TRBD2, each matching 5 bases. The CDR3 is 14 amino acids. The ends were cut back, 4 bases at V and 1 base at J, with 11 bases in the middle. CDR1 is MDHEN, CDR2 SYDVKM, per germline. The CDR3 sequence is CASSSGPSSYEQYF. The CDR3 nucleotides read TGTGCCAGCAGTTCGGGACCTTCTTCCTACGAGCAGTACTTC.

The chain joins TRBV6-5 to TRBJ2-7; TRBD2 might be the D (6 bases). The CDR3 sequence is 14 residues long. Trimming shortened V by 7 bases and J by 3 bases, and 16 bases separated the two germline ends. Germline values: CDR1 MNHEY, CDR2 SVGAGI. The CDR3 sequence: CASTHRVGGYEQYF. The DNA for the CDR3 is TGTGCCAGCACCCACCGGGTGGGGGGCTACGAGCAGTACTTC.

The genes are TRBV18 and TRBJ2-7; 8 bases line up with TRBD2. V lost 8 bases and J lost 5; bases outside the gene matches: 8. The CDR3 contains 13 residues. In germline, CDR1 is KGHSH, CDR2 LQKENI. CDR3 DNA sequence: TGTGCCAGCCTAACGGGAGGGTCCAACGAGCAGTACTTC. This codes for CASLTGGSNEQYF.

V usage is TRBV12-5 and J usage is TRBJ2-1; 7 nucleotides line up with TRBD2. The germline V gene has CDR1 LGHNT and CDR2 FRNRAP. V gave up 9 bases and J gave up 2 bases; unmatched junction bases: 7. The CDR3 has 14 amino acids. As DNA, the CDR3 is TGTGCTAGCGGGGGGACTCCGGCCTACAATGAGCAGTTCTTC. Residues: CASGGTPAYNEQFF.

The chain is built from TRBV5-1 and TRBJ2-2, with 9 bases identical to TRBD1. Germline lookup yields CDR1 SGHRS and CDR2 YFSETQ. This CDR3 contains 16 residues. The V segment lost 5 bases and the J segment 4 bases; nucleotides outside the gene matches: 9. The CDR3 coding sequence is TGCGCCAGCAGTTACCAGACAGGGGGTTCCACCGGGGAGCTGTTTTTT. The encoded protein is CASSYQTGGSTGELFF.

The chain uses TRBV6-6 and TRBJ1-3; D ambiguous. Germline V gene sequence: CDR1 MNHNY, CDR2 SVGAGI (reference sequence). V dropped 9 bases and J dropped 7 bases, with 13 bases sitting between them. The CDR3 runs 12 residues. The CDR3 nucleotides read TGTGCCAGTTTAGCGGGTCCGAACACCATATATTTT. This translates into CASLAGPNTIYF.

This clone has a handful of counts. The chain carries TRBV2 and TRBJ1-6; possibly TRBD1 for D (5 bases). Germline CDR1 reads SNHLY; CDR2 reads FYNNEI. The CDR3 is 16 residues long. Trimming took 5 bases from V and 0 from J, leaving 11 bases between them. CDR3 sequence reads: CASSPGPSSYNSPLHF. The CDR3 DNA reads TGTGCCAGCAGTCCGGGGCCGAGCTCCTATAATTCACCCCTCCACTTT.

The chain employs TRBV5-1 and TRBJ2-7, with D perhaps assigned TRBD1 or TRBD2 (5 bases each). The CDR3 extends over 13 amino acids. CDR1 is SGHRS, CDR2 YFSETQ, per germline. Trimming took off 4 bases at V and 1 base at J, with 9 bases between the two ends. In DNA, the CDR3 is TGCGCCAGCAGCGAGGGGCCATCCTACGAGCAGTACTTC. Its translation: CASSEGPSYEQYF.

This chain joins TRBV5-1 and TRBJ2-5; the D is unclear. Germline V gene data show CDR1 as SGHRS and CDR2 as YFSETQ. This CDR3 spans 16 amino acids. Trimming removed 0 bases from V and 2 bases from J, with 14 bases in between. Here the CDR3 DNA reads TGCGCCAGCAGCTTGGTTCCAGACACTTCACAAGAGACCCAGTACTTC. Its translation is CASSLVPDTSQETQYF. Full variable domain (outside the CDR3, taken from reference TRBV5-1 and TRBJ2-5): KAGVTQTPRYLIKTRGQQVTLSCSPISGHRSVSWYQQTPGQGLQFLFEYFSETQRNKGNFPGRFSGRQFSNSRSEMNVSTLELGDSALYLCASSLVPDTSQETQYFGPGTRLLVL.